This paragraph reports one TCR beta chain. Generated by immunoSEQ multiplex PCR, the TCRdb table keeps only in-frame clones and is missing some. The sample yields fewer than 15,000 clones, 65% to 85% seen once. This CDR3 spans 18 amino acids. The V end was cut by 1 base, the J end by 0 bases, with 16 bases between. CDR1 MGHRA and CDR2 YSYEKL come from the germline V gene. This sample is part of a study of OX40 agonist ivuxolimab in advanced cancers. About the research overall: The patients received ivuxolimab by intravenous route every 2 weeks at 0.01 to 10 mg/kg. Hepatocellular carcinoma, melanoma, renal cell or head and neck cancer was diagnosed in the dose-escalation patients.

This clonotype originated in an adult with an advanced solid tumor such as melanoma, head and neck, liver or kidney cancer. The specimen was CD4+ or CD8+ T cells sorted from blood, collected in a trial of the OX40 agonist ivuxolimab. The chain combines TRBV4-1 with TRBJ2-4; TRBD2 might be the D (5 bases). In DNA form, the CDR3 reads TGCGCCAGCAGCCAAGGGGCCCCGGGGTCCCTAGCCAAAAACATTCAGTACTTC. Its translation: CASSQGAPGSLAKNIQYF.